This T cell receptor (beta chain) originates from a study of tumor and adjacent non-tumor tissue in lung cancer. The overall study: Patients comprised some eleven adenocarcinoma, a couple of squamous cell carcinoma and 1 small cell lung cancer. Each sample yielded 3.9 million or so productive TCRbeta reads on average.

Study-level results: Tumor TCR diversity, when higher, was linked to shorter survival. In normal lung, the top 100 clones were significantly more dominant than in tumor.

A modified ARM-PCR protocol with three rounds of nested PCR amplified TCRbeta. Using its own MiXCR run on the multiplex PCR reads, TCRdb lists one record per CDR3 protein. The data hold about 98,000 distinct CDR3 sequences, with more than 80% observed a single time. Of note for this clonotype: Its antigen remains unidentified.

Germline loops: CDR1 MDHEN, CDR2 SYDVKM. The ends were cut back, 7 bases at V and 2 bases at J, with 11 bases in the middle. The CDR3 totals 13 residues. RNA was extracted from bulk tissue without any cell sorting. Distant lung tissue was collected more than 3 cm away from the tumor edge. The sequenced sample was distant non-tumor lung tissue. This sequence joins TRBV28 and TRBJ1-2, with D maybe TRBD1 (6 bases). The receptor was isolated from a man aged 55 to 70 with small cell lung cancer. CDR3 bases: TGTGCCAGCAAGATAGGGGGGAACTATGGCTACACCTTC. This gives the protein CASKIGGNYGYTF.